Listed below are T cell receptor beta chains from one sample, sequenced in a study of identical twins. TCRdb reanalysed the 5' RACE reads using MiXCR and keeps one entry per CDR3 protein. The table has around 1.7 million distinct CDR3 sequences, about 31% seen once; the top ten hold roughly 0.3%. The sequencing sample was made of cord blood. These receptors all stem from a newborn girl in good health. Both conserved end residues are part of each CDR3. The order of the fields is V gene, clone size, D gene, J gene, CDR3 DNA, CDR3 protein. D genes are given only for firm matches. Some rows mark clone size as missing; the rest say once, few, many or name a class of expanded clone.

>TRBV6-2/TRBV6-3|NA|NA|TRBJ1-6
TGTGCCAGCAGTTACTCGGCTGCCTATAATTCACCCCTCCACTTT
CASSYSAAYNSPLHF
>TRBV20-1|NA|TRBD2|TRBJ2-1
TGCAGTGCTAACCTAGCGGGAGATTATGATGAGCAGTTCTTC
CSANLAGDYDEQFF
>TRBV11-3|NA|TRBD2|TRBJ2-1
TGTGCCAGCAGCTTGGGACTAGCATTTAACAATGAGCAGTTCTTC
CASSLGLAFNNEQFF
>TRBV28|few|NA|TRBJ2-3
TGTGCCAGCCAAAAAAGCATGACGGTAGGAGATACGCAGTATTTT
CASQKSMTVGDTQYF
>TRBV20-1|once|TRBD2|TRBJ2-7
TGCAGTGCTTCCCTTAGCGGGAGGGCCTACGAGCAGTACTTC
CSASLSGRAYEQYF
>TRBV28|NA|NA|TRBJ2-3
TGTGCCAGCAGTTCCCGGCGGGATCGGACAGATACGCAGTATTTT
CASSSRRDRTDTQYF
>TRBV7-9|NA|NA|TRBJ2-2
TGTGCCAGCAGCTTTACTCTAGCGAACACCGGGGAGCTGTTTTTT
CASSFTLANTGELFF
>TRBV20-1|few|NA|TRBJ2-1
TGCAGTGCTAGATACCAGCGGACCTACAATGAGCAGTTCTTC
CSARYQRTYNEQFF
>TRBV6-1|few|NA|TRBJ2-1
TGTGCCAGCAGTGAAGACTCCTGGGAGCAGTTCTTC
CASSEDSWEQFF
>TRBV5-1|few|TRBD2|TRBJ2-1
TGCGCCAGCAGCTTGGAGCCCGGGAGGATCGATGAGCAGTTCTTC
CASSLEPGRIDEQFF
>TRBV27|NA|NA|TRBJ2-1
TGTGCCAGCAGTTTTTTACCGGGATTCTCCTACAATGAGCAGTTCTTC
CASSFLPGFSYNEQFF
>TRBV19|NA|NA|TRBJ2-5
TGTGCCAGTAGTATGGTCAAAGAGACCCAGTACTTC
CASSMVKETQYF
>TRBV20-1|few|NA|TRBJ1-5
TGCAGTGCTAGAGGGCCGGACTTTCGCAGCAATCAGCCCCAGCATTTT
CSARGPDFRSNQPQHF
>TRBV5-1|NA|TRBD2|TRBJ2-3
TGCGCCAGCAGCTTGGCCCTCGTAGCGGGGGGGGATACGCAGTATTTT
CASSLALVAGGDTQYF
>TRBV19|NA|NA|TRBJ2-7
TGTGCCAGTAGTATAGGCTGGGAGCCCTCCTACGAGCAGTACTTC
CASSIGWEPSYEQYF
>TRBV18|few|NA|TRBJ2-7
TGTGCCAGCTCACCAGGGACCTTTAACAATGAGCAGTACTTC
CASSPGTFNNEQYF
>TRBV10-3|NA|TRBD2|TRBJ2-1
TGTGCCATCAGTGAGCACGGACTAGCGGGAGGGAATGAGCAGTTCTTC
CAISEHGLAGGNEQFF
>TRBV10-2|NA|NA|TRBJ2-3
TGCGCCAGCAGTGAGTCCGGGCTGGGCACAGATACGCAGTATTTT
CASSESGLGTDTQYF
>TRBV24-1|NA|NA|TRBJ2-1
TGTGCCACCAGTGACCGAGACGCCAGCTCCTACAATGAGCAGTTCTTC
CATSDRDASSYNEQFF
>TRBV2|few|NA|TRBJ2-1
TGTGCCAGCATTCGCGGATCCTACAATGAGCAGTTCTTC
CASIRGSYNEQFF
>TRBV15|few|TRBD2|TRBJ2-7
TGTGCCACCAGCAGAACTAGCGGGTCGTCCTACGAGCAGTACTTC
CATSRTSGSSYEQYF
>TRBV27|few|NA|TRBJ1-1
TGTGCCAGCAGTTTAAGCTATCAGAGGGCCACTGAAGCTTTCTTT
CASSLSYQRATEAFF
>TRBV20-1|NA|TRBD1|TRBJ1-1
TGCAGTGCCAGAAAGGGGGCTCGGACTGAAGCTTTCTTT
CSARKGARTEAFF
>TRBV24-1|NA|TRBD2|TRBJ2-1
TGTGCCACCGCCGGGACTAGCGGTGACAATGAGCAGTTCTTC
CATAGTSGDNEQFF
>TRBV10-3|NA|TRBD2|TRBJ2-7
TGTGCCATCAGTGAGGAGGCTAGCGGCTACGAGCAGTACTTC
CAISEEASGYEQYF
>TRBV9|NA|TRBD1|TRBJ1-1
TGTGCCAGCAGCCCAGACTACCCAGGGGGCAGTGGCACTGAAGCTTTCTTT
CASSPDYPGGSGTEAFF
>TRBV6-5|NA|NA|TRBJ1-2
TGTGCCAGCAGTTCCGGGCCACTCTATGGCTACAGCTTC
CASSSGPLYGYSF
>TRBV7-2|NA|NA|TRBJ2-3
TGTGCCAGCAGCTTAGGTGGGGCAGAAACAGATACGCAGTATTTT
CASSLGGAETDTQYF
>TRBV10-3|few|NA|TRBJ2-1
TGTGCCATCAGATCCCCCTTAACGGAGTTCTTC
CAIRSPLTEFF
>TRBV29-1|many|NA|TRBJ2-5
TGCAGCGTTATCAGGGTGAGGGAGACCCAGTACTTC
CSVIRVRETQYF
>TRBV7-7|NA|TRBD1|TRBJ2-1
TGTGCCAGCAGCTTATCCCTGGGACAGGGTTCCTACAATGAGCAGTTCTTC
CASSLSLGQGSYNEQFF
>TRBV2|once|TRBD1|TRBJ2-7
TGTGCCAGCAGGAGTAAGGGACAGGGAACCTACGAGCAGTACTTC
CASRSKGQGTYEQYF
>TRBV21-1|few|NA|TRBJ2-3
TGTGCCAGCAGTGTGGAGCGGGAAGGGGCAGATACGCAGTATTTT
CASSVEREGADTQYF
>TRBV7-9|few|TRBD2|TRBJ2-3
TGTGCCAGCAGCCCGATGACTAGCGGCCCCTGGGGCACAGATACGCAGTATTTT
CASSPMTSGPWGTDTQYF
>TRBV6-6|few|NA|TRBJ2-7
TGTGCCAGCACCCCATGGGGGTACTACGAGCAGTACTTC
CASTPWGYYEQYF
>TRBV10-3|few|TRBD2|TRBJ2-2
TGTGCCATCACACCTCTAGCGGGAGCGGGCACCGGGGAGCTGTTTTTT
CAITPLAGAGTGELFF
>TRBV2|NA|TRBD1|TRBJ2-7
TGTGCCAGCAGTGAAGCGACAGGGGACGAGCAGTACTTC
CASSEATGDEQYF
>TRBV7-2|NA|NA|TRBJ2-5
TGTGCCAGCAGCTCGTCCCCGGGAGAGACCCAGTACTTC
CASSSSPGETQYF
>TRBV27|few|NA|TRBJ2-3
TGTGCCAGCAGTTTACAGGGGCCACCCAGCACAGATACGCAGTATTTT
CASSLQGPPSTDTQYF
>TRBV7-8|NA|NA|TRBJ2-5
TGTGCCAGCAGCCCCACCGAGCGGTCATACAATGAGCAGTACTTC
CASSPTERSYNEQYF
>TRBV28|NA|NA|TRBJ1-2
TGTGCCAGCAGTTTGCTGTACAGGGAGTATGGCTACACCTTC
CASSLLYREYGYTF
>TRBV11-2|many|NA|TRBJ2-1
TGTGCCAGCAGCTTAGTTGCGGGATTGGGATACAATGAGCAGTTCTTC
CASSLVAGLGYNEQFF
>TRBV20-1|few|NA|TRBJ1-2
TGCAGTGCTAGAGGGCGGTCGCTCTATGGCTACACCTTC
CSARGRSLYGYTF
>TRBV20-1|few|NA|TRBJ2-7
TGCAGTGCTAGAGCCCAGACAGACCCCTACGAGCAGTACTTC
CSARAQTDPYEQYF
>TRBV12-3/TRBV12-4|NA|NA|TRBJ2-7
TGTGCCAGCAGTTTAGATGGGCGGGCCTACAATGAGCAGTACTTC
CASSLDGRAYNEQYF
>TRBV9|NA|NA|TRBJ2-3
TGTGCCAGCAGCGTAGAAATACAGTACACAGATACGCAGTATTTT
CASSVEIQYTDTQYF
>TRBV3-1|few|NA|TRBJ2-1
TGTGCCAGCAGCCAAGATACGGTTCAGACACATGAGCAGTTCTTC
CASSQDTVQTHEQFF
>TRBV29-1|NA|NA|TRBJ1-1
TGCAGCGGGCGACAGACGAACACTGAAGTTTTCTTT
CSGRQTNTEVFF
>TRBV20-1|few|NA|TRBJ2-6
TGCAGTGCTAGCATAGGGACCTTCTCTGGGGCCAACGTCCTGACTTTC
CSASIGTFSGANVLTF
>TRBV29-1|many|NA|TRBJ1-2
TGCAGCGTTGATATGTTTGGAGGGCCCTATGGCTACACCTTC
CSVDMFGGPYGYTF
>TRBV6-5|NA|TRBD2|TRBJ2-7
TGTGCCAGCAGTTACTCGAGGCTAGCGGGAGGGGCCTCCTACGAGCAGTACTTC
CASSYSRLAGGASYEQYF
>TRBV6-5|NA|TRBD1|TRBJ1-6
TGTGCCAGCAGGGTAGGACAGGGGGTGTCACCCCTCCACTTT
CASRVGQGVSPLHF
>TRBV27|NA|TRBD2|TRBJ2-1
TGTGCCAGCAGTTTATTGCGGACTAGCGGGGCCTACAATGAGCAGTTCTTC
CASSLLRTSGAYNEQFF
>TRBV7-8|NA|NA|TRBJ2-7
TGTGCCAGCAGCTTAGCATGGACGGCCAGCTCCTACAATGAGCAGTACTTC
CASSLAWTASSYNEQYF
>TRBV27|NA|NA|TRBJ1-6
TGTGCCAGCAGTTTCGTCGGGAGGACTAGCTCCTATAATTCACCCCTCCACTTT
CASSFVGRTSSYNSPLHF